Listed below are T cell receptor beta chains from one sample, sequenced in a study of blood T cell repertoires in COVID-19. Sequencing used immunoSEQ multiplex PCR; TCRdb keeps in-frame clones, though not all of them. The sample gives just over 650,000 clones, approximately 90% of which show up once; under 0.3% is in the top ten. Specimen: peripheral blood. These receptors were obtained from a woman aged 18-35 years with acute or convalescent COVID-19. Each CDR3 is given with its conserved first and last residue. Fields, in order: CDR3 DNA, CDR3 protein, clone size, J gene, V gene, D gene. D genes are given only for firm matches. The size entry is marked missing in some rows and otherwise reads once, few, many or a size class.

CDR3 DNA: TGTGCCAGCAGCAACCCGCCCGGGAAGTCGAATACCAATCAGCCCCAGCATTTT
CDR3 protein: CASSNPPGKSNTNQPQHF
clone size: .
J gene: TRBJ1-5
V gene: TRBV6-2/TRBV6-3
D gene: .

CDR3 DNA: TGTGCCAGCTCACCCGACAGGGTGCCTAATGAAAAACTGTTTTTT
CDR3 protein: CASSPDRVPNEKLFF
clone size: .
J gene: TRBJ1-4
V gene: TRBV18
D gene: TRBD1

CDR3 DNA: TGTGCCAGCAGCTCTCGTACAGGGGAAAGTGGAAACACCATATATTTT
CDR3 protein: CASSSRTGESGNTIYF
clone size: .
J gene: TRBJ1-3
V gene: TRBV9
D gene: TRBD1

CDR3 DNA: TGTGCCAGCAGCTCCCCTTTGGGTGGAGTGGAGCTGTTTTTT
CDR3 protein: CASSSPLGGVELFF
clone size: few
J gene: TRBJ2-2
V gene: TRBV7-9
D gene: .

CDR3 DNA: TGTGCCAGCAGTCCAACAGGGTTGGGCGAGCAGTACTTC
CDR3 protein: CASSPTGLGEQYF
clone size: .
J gene: TRBJ2-7
V gene: TRBV6-5
D gene: .

CDR3 DNA: TGCAGCGCCTACAGGGGGGGGACTGAAGCTTTCTTT
CDR3 protein: CSAYRGGTEAFF
clone size: .
J gene: TRBJ1-1
V gene: TRBV29-1
D gene: TRBD1

CDR3 DNA: TGCGCCAGCAGCCAAGAGAGGAAGGACTTTTTGAGATCACCCCTCCACTTT
CDR3 protein: CASSQERKDFLRSPLHF
clone size: .
J gene: TRBJ1-6
V gene: TRBV4-3
D gene: .

CDR3 DNA: TGTGCCAGCTCTCAAGGCCCACGGGGAAATTCACCCCTCCACTTT
CDR3 protein: CASSQGPRGNSPLHF
clone size: .
J gene: TRBJ1-6
V gene: TRBV18
D gene: .

CDR3 DNA: TGTGCCACCAGTGATCCCAGCGAGCGGGGGGGCTTCGGGGAGCTGTTTTTT
CDR3 protein: CATSDPSERGGFGELFF
clone size: .
J gene: TRBJ2-2
V gene: TRBV24-1
D gene: TRBD2

CDR3 DNA: TGTGCCAGCAGTTACCCCCGGACAGACCATAAACACACCACAGATACGCAGTATTTT
CDR3 protein: CASSYPRTDHKHTTDTQYF
clone size: .
J gene: TRBJ2-3
V gene: TRBV6-2/TRBV6-3
D gene: .

CDR3 DNA: TGTGCCAGCAGCTTAGGGAACAGTAGATCCGCTTTACGGTCACCCCTCCACTTT
CDR3 protein: CASSLGNSRSALRSPLHF
clone size: .
J gene: TRBJ1-6
V gene: TRBV7-9
D gene: .

CDR3 DNA: TGTGCCAGCAGCGTAGAGGAGGGGACTTATGGCTACACCTTC
CDR3 protein: CASSVEEGTYGYTF
clone size: .
J gene: TRBJ1-2
V gene: TRBV9
D gene: .

CDR3 DNA: TGTGCCTGGAGTGCGGGGGGGTCCTACGAGCAGTACTTC
CDR3 protein: CAWSAGGSYEQYF
clone size: .
J gene: TRBJ2-7
V gene: TRBV30
D gene: TRBD2

CDR3 DNA: TGTGCCAGCAGTCCACAGGGATTAGGGGGCTACACCTTC
CDR3 protein: CASSPQGLGGYTF
clone size: .
J gene: TRBJ1-2
V gene: TRBV27
D gene: .

CDR3 DNA: TGCGCCAGCAGCTTTCAAGCGGGGGGGCCCTCCTACGAGCAGTACTTC
CDR3 protein: CASSFQAGGPSYEQYF
clone size: .
J gene: TRBJ2-7
V gene: TRBV5-1
D gene: TRBD2

CDR3 DNA: TGTGCCAGCAGTTTGCCGGGGGACCCTCGCGGGGAGCAGTTCTTC
CDR3 protein: CASSLPGDPRGEQFF
clone size: .
J gene: TRBJ2-1
V gene: TRBV6-2/TRBV6-3
D gene: .

CDR3 DNA: TGCGCCAGCAGCTCAGAGGGGGCTAGCTCTGGAAACACCATATATTTT
CDR3 protein: CASSSEGASSGNTIYF
clone size: .
J gene: TRBJ1-3
V gene: TRBV5-1
D gene: TRBD1

CDR3 DNA: TGTGCCAGCAGCAGAACAATCGGGGTTTTGGGGACCCAGTACTTC
CDR3 protein: CASSRTIGVLGTQYF
clone size: .
J gene: TRBJ2-5
V gene: TRBV11-2
D gene: .

CDR3 DNA: TGTGCCAGTAGAAATACAGGGCCTAATCTACGCCTTGGAAACACCATATATTTT
CDR3 protein: CASRNTGPNLRLGNTIYF
clone size: .
J gene: TRBJ1-3
V gene: TRBV19
D gene: .

CDR3 DNA: TGCGCCAGCAGCCCCCGGGACAGGGTTTTAGGGGCCTACGAAAAACTGTTTTTT
CDR3 protein: CASSPRDRVLGAYEKLFF
clone size: .
J gene: TRBJ1-4
V gene: TRBV4-1
D gene: TRBD1

CDR3 DNA: TGTGCCAGCAGCTTAGACGGGGGGATTGGGACAGATACGCAGTATTTT
CDR3 protein: CASSLDGGIGTDTQYF
clone size: once
J gene: TRBJ2-3
V gene: TRBV7-2
D gene: TRBD2

CDR3 DNA: TGTGCCAGCAGTGATCCAGGGAGGGAGGAAAAACTGTTTTTT
CDR3 protein: CASSDPGREEKLFF
clone size: .
J gene: TRBJ1-4
V gene: TRBV2
D gene: .

CDR3 DNA: TGTGCCAGCAGCTTAGACAGCCCGAATGAGCAGTTCTTC
CDR3 protein: CASSLDSPNEQFF
clone size: .
J gene: TRBJ2-1
V gene: TRBV7-9
D gene: .

CDR3 DNA: TGCAGTGCTGGGTACAGGGGAAGCTACACCTTC
CDR3 protein: CSAGYRGSYTF
clone size: .
J gene: TRBJ1-2
V gene: TRBV20-1
D gene: TRBD1

CDR3 DNA: TGCAGCGTAAGCGCCGAGGGAAAGAACACCGGGGAGCTGTTTTTT
CDR3 protein: CSVSAEGKNTGELFF
clone size: .
J gene: TRBJ2-2
V gene: TRBV29-1
D gene: .

CDR3 DNA: TGTGCCAGCAGTTCGCGACAGGTCTCTGGGGCCAACGTCCTGACTTTC
CDR3 protein: CASSSRQVSGANVLTF
clone size: .
J gene: TRBJ2-6
V gene: TRBV27
D gene: .

CDR3 DNA: TGTGCCAGCAGTTTGACAGGGGGCCACTACAATGAGCAGTTCTTC
CDR3 protein: CASSLTGGHYNEQFF
clone size: .
J gene: TRBJ2-1
V gene: TRBV27
D gene: TRBD1

CDR3 DNA: TGTGCCAGCAGTTCCAGAGGAGGTACTGAAGCTTTCTTT
CDR3 protein: CASSSRGGTEAFF
clone size: .
J gene: TRBJ1-1
V gene: TRBV6-5
D gene: .

CDR3 DNA: TGCGCCAGCAGGTGGTGGAGCCCGTTTGGCACTGAAGCTTTCTTT
CDR3 protein: CASRWWSPFGTEAFF
clone size: .
J gene: TRBJ1-1
V gene: TRBV5-1
D gene: .

CDR3 DNA: TGTGCCAGCAGCCCCGGAGGGTCACCCCTCCACTTT
CDR3 protein: CASSPGGSPLHF
clone size: .
J gene: TRBJ1-6
V gene: TRBV5-6
D gene: .

CDR3 DNA: TGTGCCAGCAGTGAAAGGGGACAGGCCCTGGGAAAACTGTTTTTT
CDR3 protein: CASSERGQALGKLFF
clone size: .
J gene: TRBJ1-4
V gene: TRBV2
D gene: TRBD1